A single sample gave rise to the 19 T cell receptor beta chains below, sequenced in a study of identifying expanded T cells in peripheral blood. The method was immunoSEQ multiplex PCR; TCRdb's version includes in-frame clones alone and lacks a portion of them. This table has around 100,000 clones, around 90% appearing once. The sequenced sample consisted of blood. Receptors originate from a person aged 18-70 years in good health.

The genes are TRBV9 and TRBJ1-1, with 9 positions matching TRBD1. Trimming cost V 4 bases and J 4 bases; bases outside gene matches: 8. Germline CDR1 is SGDLS and CDR2 is YYNGEE. The CDR3 contains 15 residues. The CDR3 DNA is TGTGCCAGCAGCCCCCCGGGACAGGGCGTCACTGAAGCTTTCTTT. Translated: CASSPPGQGVTEAFF.

Here the CDR3 DNA reads TGCAGCGTTGGTCGAAGCGGGGGATACAATGAGCAGTTCTTC. The encoded protein is CSVGRSGGYNEQFF. V and J are TRBV29-1 and TRBJ2-1; 8 bases agree with TRBD2. V shed 4 bases, J shed 4 bases, and the junction held 6 bases outside the gene matches. This CDR3 is built from 14 residues. CDR1 and CDR2 (germline): SQVTM, ANQGSEA.

About this clone: A junction boundary mismatches the germline segment, possibly from a read error. Other DNA sequences in this sample translate to the same CDR3. This chain connects TRBV11-3 to TRBJ2-1, with 12 bases fitting TRBD2. From germline, CDR1 is SGHNT and CDR2 YENEEA. The CDR3 consists of 18 residues. CDR3 loop: CASSLTRLAGVSYNEQFF. The CDR3 DNA reads TGTGCCAGCAGCTTAACGCGACTAGCGGGAGTGTCCTATAATGAGCAGTTCTTC.

A few counts support this clone. The chain carries TRBV9 and TRBJ1-1, with TRBD1 matching 7 bases. The ends lost 8 bases at V and 1 base at J; junction bases unmatched: 5. Germline CDR1 SGDLS, CDR2 YYNGEE. The CDR3 length is 13 residues. In DNA form, the CDR3 reads TGTGCCAGTTCCGGGACAGCGAACACTGAAGCTTTCTTT. Translated: CASSGTANTEAFF.

CDR3 amino acids: CASSWSPLEQYF. The CDR3 DNA follows: TGTGCCAGCTCCTGGTCACCCCTCGAGCAGTACTTC. The chain carries TRBV18 and TRBJ2-7; D not certain. V was clipped by 6 bases and J by 6 bases, with 12 bases between them. CDR3 size: 12 residues. From germline, CDR1 is KGHSH and CDR2 LQKENI.

V is TRBV10-2 and J is TRBJ2-1; D unclear. The ends were cut back, 1 base at V and 7 bases at J, with 11 bases in the middle. The CDR3 is 14 residues long. Germline lookup yields CDR1 WSHSY and CDR2 SAAADI. The CDR3 protein is CASSEYRALNEQFF. As DNA, the CDR3 is TGCGCCAGCAGTGAGTACCGGGCTTTAAATGAGCAGTTCTTC.

The chain joins TRBV7-8 to TRBJ2-7; D is perhaps TRBD2 (6 bases). Trimming removed 7 bases at V and 5 bases at J, with 12 bases between. CDR1 and CDR2 (germline): SGHVS, FQNEAQ. CDR3 length equals 12 residues. The CDR3 bases are TGTGCCAGCACCTCCGGAGGGGACGAGCAGTACTTC. This sequence encodes CASTSGGDEQYF.

The count of this clone is one. The V call is TRBV6-1, the J call TRBJ1-5; D is uncertain. Trimming took 4 bases from V and 0 from J, leaving 10 bases between them. CDR1 is MNHNS, CDR2 SASEGT, per germline. The CDR3 contains 15 residues. The DNA of the CDR3 is TGTGCCAGCAGTGCTGGGATAACTAGCAATCAGCCCCAGCATTTT. It is translated as CASSAGITSNQPQHF.

The table lists this clone with a few counts. The chain links TRBV6-1 to TRBJ1-3, with D perhaps matching TRBD1 (6 bases). In germline, CDR1 is MNHNS, CDR2 SASEGT. The CDR3 sequence is 15 residues long. Trimming cost V 6 bases and J 3 bases, with 15 bases left between them. Here the CDR3 DNA reads TGTGCCAGCAGCTTTCTACAGACAGGTGGAAACACCATATATTTT. Translated: CASSFLQTGGNTIYF.

V and J are TRBV4-1 and TRBJ1-2; D may be TRBD1 (5 bases). CDR3 length: 16 amino acids. V lost 2 bases and J lost 1, with 14 bases in between. Germline assignment: CDR1 MGHRA and CDR2 YSYEKL. CDR3 loop: CASSQQGTSVNYGYTF. In DNA, the CDR3 is TGCGCCAGCAGCCAACAGGGTACGAGCGTTAACTATGGCTACACCTTC.

This clone was seen only a few times. The V and J genes are TRBV14 and TRBJ1-1; 7 bases map to TRBD1. CDR3 size: 15 residues. V gave up 3 bases and J gave up 0 bases; unmatched junction bases: 4. Germline V lookup: CDR1 SGHDN, CDR2 FVKESK. CDR3 in DNA: TGTGCCAGCAGCCACAGGGGGTTAATGAACACTGAAGCTTTCTTT. Residues: CASSHRGLMNTEAFF.

This rearrangement joins TRBV5-4 to TRBJ1-1; D is perhaps TRBD1 (6 bases). The CDR3 covers 16 residues. The V gene's germline CDR1 is SGHNT and CDR2 YYREEE (reference sequence). Trimming took off 4 bases at V and 1 base at J, with 17 bases between the two ends. The CDR3: CASSPGGRQSNTEAFF. The CDR3 DNA reads TGTGCCAGCAGCCCGGGGGGGCGTCAATCGAACACTGAAGCTTTCTTT.

The chain couples TRBV5-6 to TRBJ1-6; 7 bases are shared with TRBD1. CDR3 size: 15 residues. Germline CDR1 is SGHDT and CDR2 is YYEEEE. The trim removed 3 bases at V and 7 bases at J, leaving 7 bases unmatched. The CDR3 reads CASSSLTGPNSPLHF. In DNA form, the CDR3 reads TGTGCCAGCAGCTCATTGACAGGGCCCAATTCACCCCTCCACTTT.

The chain couples TRBV13 to TRBJ2-2; tentative D call: TRBD2 (5 bases). The V end was cut by 5 bases, the J end by 6 bases, with 10 bases between. The germline CDR1 and CDR2 sequences are PRHDT and FYEKMQ (reference sequence). This CDR3 has 13 residues. The chain's CDR3 is CASSSTGSGELFF. The CDR3 DNA sequence: TGTGCCAGCAGCAGCACGGGGTCCGGGGAGCTGTTTTTT.

The genes are TRBV2 and TRBJ1-5, with 7 bases identical to TRBD1. CDR1 and CDR2 from the germline V gene are SNHLY and FYNNEI. The CDR3 is 15 amino acids. Unmatched junction bases numbered 7, after V lost 5 bases and J lost 3 bases. The CDR3 DNA follows: TGTGCCAGCAGTCGCCGGGACAGTGACAATCAGCCCCAGCATTTT. Amino acid sequence: CASSRRDSDNQPQHF.

The chain has TRBV7-2 and TRBJ1-5; 8 bases agree with TRBD1. CDR3 length equals 16 residues. Losses at the gene ends were 1 base for V and 4 bases for J; bases not matched to a gene: 6. The germline V gene has CDR1 SGHTA and CDR2 FQGNSA. The CDR3 reads CASSLGQGAVNQPQHF. In DNA, the CDR3 is TGTGCCAGCAGCTTAGGGCAGGGGGCGGTTAATCAGCCCCAGCATTTT.

V usage is TRBV7-9 and J usage is TRBJ1-1; weak D call: TRBD1 (6 bases). Germline CDR1 and CDR2: SEHNR and FQNEAQ (reference sequence). This CDR3 is built from 15 residues. V was cut by 5 bases and J by 2 bases, with 15 bases left in between. The CDR3 DNA is TGTGCCAGCAGCCGTGAGACAGGCCCCAACACTGAAGCTTTCTTT. Translation: CASSRETGPNTEAFF.

V and J are TRBV6-1 and TRBJ2-7; D perhaps matches TRBD2 (6 bases). There are 14 residues in the CDR3. V was pared by 7 bases and J by 7 bases, with 20 bases between. Germline loops: CDR1 MNHNS, CDR2 SASEGT. The CDR3 DNA reads as TGTGCCAGCACCTGGGGGACTTCCGGCGTGGAGCAGTACTTC. This translates into CASTWGTSGVEQYF.

Concerning this clone itself: Different DNA sequences within this sample yield the same CDR3. V and J are TRBV7-9 and TRBJ1-3, with TRBD1 as a possible D gene (6 bases). Trimming left V 3 bases short and J 4 bases short, with 7 bases between. The germline V gene encodes CDR1 SEHNR and CDR2 FQNEAQ (reference sequence). There are 13 residues in the CDR3. This CDR3 reads CASSLGTGNTIYF. CDR3 nucleotide sequence: TGTGCCAGCAGCTTGGGGACAGGAAACACCATATATTTT.